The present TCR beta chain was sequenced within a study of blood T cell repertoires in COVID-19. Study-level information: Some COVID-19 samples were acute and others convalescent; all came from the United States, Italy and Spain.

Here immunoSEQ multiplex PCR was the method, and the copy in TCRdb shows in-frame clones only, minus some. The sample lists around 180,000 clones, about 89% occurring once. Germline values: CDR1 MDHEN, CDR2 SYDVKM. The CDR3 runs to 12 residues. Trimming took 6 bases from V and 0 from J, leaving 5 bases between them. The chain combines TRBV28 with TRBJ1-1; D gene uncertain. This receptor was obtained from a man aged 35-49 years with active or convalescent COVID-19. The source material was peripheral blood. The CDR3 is CASRRMNTEAFF. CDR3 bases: TGTGCCAGCAGGCGGATGAACACTGAAGCTTTCTTT.